This TCR beta chain was sequenced during a study of CD8 T cells in Susac syndrome. Overall study results and limits: The study admitted that it had a relatively small number of individuals in its TCR sequencing and HLA analysis.

TEMRA cells were enriched by FACS, while CD8+ and CD4+ T cells were obtained through a negative isolation that was performed magnetically. Random hexamers primed reverse transcription of about 0.5 to 1 ug RNA. Across 54 Vbeta and 13 Jbeta, TCR beta CDR3 was amplified with immunoSEQ multiplex PCR. TCRdb ran MiXCR on the immunoSEQ multiplex PCR reads and lists one entry per CDR3 protein. Counted here are 85,000 to 120,000 distinct CDR3 sequences, roughly 94% occurring once; the ten biggest clones make up 0.41%. The V end lost 6 bases, the J end lost 8 bases, and 13 bases lay between the germline ends. The CDR3 is made up of 12 amino acids. Germline V CDR1 and CDR2: LNHDA, SQIVND (reference sequence). Notes on this clonotype: What it binds is unknown.

Source material: CD8+ T cells from PBMCs. This chain connects TRBV19 to TRBJ1-2; D uncertain. This clonotype was sampled from a human donor with Susac syndrome. Here the CDR3 DNA reads TGTGCCAGTAGCTTAGACTCCTTAGGCTACACCTTC. It specifies CASSLDSLGYTF.